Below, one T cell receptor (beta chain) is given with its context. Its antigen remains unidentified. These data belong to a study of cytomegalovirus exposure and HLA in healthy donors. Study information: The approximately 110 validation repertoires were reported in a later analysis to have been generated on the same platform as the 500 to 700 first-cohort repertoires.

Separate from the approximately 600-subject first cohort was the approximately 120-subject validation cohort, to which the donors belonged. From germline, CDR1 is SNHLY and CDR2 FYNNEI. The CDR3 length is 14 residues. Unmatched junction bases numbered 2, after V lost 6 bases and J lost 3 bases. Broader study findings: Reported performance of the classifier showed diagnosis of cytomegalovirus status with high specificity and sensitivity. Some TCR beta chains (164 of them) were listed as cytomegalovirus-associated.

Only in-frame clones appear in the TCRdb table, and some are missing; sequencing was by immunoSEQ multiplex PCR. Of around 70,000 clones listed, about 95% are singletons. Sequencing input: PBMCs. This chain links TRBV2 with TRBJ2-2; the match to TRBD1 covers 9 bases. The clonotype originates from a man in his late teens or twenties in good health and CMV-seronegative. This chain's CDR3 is CASRGQGYTGELFF. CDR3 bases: TGTGCCAGCAGGGGACAGGGATACACCGGGGAGCTGTTTTTT.